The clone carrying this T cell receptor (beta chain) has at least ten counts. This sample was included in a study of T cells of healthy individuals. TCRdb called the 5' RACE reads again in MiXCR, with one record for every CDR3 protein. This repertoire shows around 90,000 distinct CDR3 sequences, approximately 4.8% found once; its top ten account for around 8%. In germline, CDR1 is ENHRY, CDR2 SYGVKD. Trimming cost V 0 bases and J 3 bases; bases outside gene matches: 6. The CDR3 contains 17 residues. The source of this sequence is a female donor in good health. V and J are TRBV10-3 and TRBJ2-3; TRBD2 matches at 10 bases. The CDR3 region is CAISESPSGSSTDTQYF. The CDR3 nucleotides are TGTGCCATCAGTGAGTCGCCTAGCGGGAGTAGTACAGATACGCAGTATTTT.